This TCR beta chain was recorded in a study of metastatic and nonmetastatic thyroid tumors. Whole-study context: Peripheral blood and tumor or nodule samples from malignant and benign thyroid patients were compared.

Study conclusions and caveats: It was reportedly found that TCR beta diversity was significantly higher in malignant thyroid tumors than in benign nodules, a difference seen in both blood and tumor samples.

Every patient underwent thyroid surgery untreated. As handled by the study authors: Clinicopathological groups supplied CDR3 differences that were used to build a distant-metastasis classifier for papillary thyroid cancer. From the PCR reads, TCRdb re-called clones with MiXCR. These V and J calls derive from TCRdb rather than the authors' analysis. Of tens of thousands of clones in the sample, about 25% are singletons; the top ten hold 8% to 10%. In its sample, this clone was seen many times. Its antigen is unidentified. The germline CDR1 and CDR2 sequences are SGHAT and FQDESV (reference sequence). V lost 5 bases to trimming and J lost 2 bases; unmatched junction nucleotides: 10. The CDR3 is 16 residues long.

The TCR sequence derives from a female donor with papillary thyroid cancer or a benign thyroid nodule (not recorded which). Some clones in this sample may be carry-over from other donors' samples. The chain is built from TRBV11-1 and TRBJ2-3; 7 bases match TRBD2. The specimen sequenced was blood. The CDR3 loop reads CASSARGGGYTDTQYF. For the CDR3, the DNA is TGTGCCAGCAGCGCCCGTGGGGGGGGTTACACAGATACGCAGTATTTT.